The 5 T cell receptor beta chains in this list originate from one sample, sequenced in a study of T cells after yellow fever vaccination. TCRdb processed the 5' RACE reads anew with MiXCR; each CDR3 protein has one entry. The sample lists 620,000 or so distinct CDR3 sequences, about 12% seen once, with 15% in the top ten. The material was PBMCs, obtained on the day of the yellow fever booster vaccination. These TCRs come from a man aged 25-45 years who received the YFV17D yellow fever vaccine.

This chain links TRBV12-3 or TRBV12-4 with TRBJ2-1; 13 bases match TRBD2. V lost 6 bases, J lost 9 bases, and 17 bases stayed unmatched. The CDR3 extends over 18 amino acids. The DNA for the CDR3 is TGTGCCAGCAGAACCTCGGGCGGACTAGCGGGAGCCCCAGGTGAGCAGTTCTTC. This encodes CASRTSGGLAGAPGEQFF.

This chain links TRBV4-3 with TRBJ1-2; D possibly corresponds to TRBD1 (5 bases). Trimming removed 0 bases at V and 0 bases at J, with 11 bases between. CDR3 length: 16 amino acids. Germline V CDR1 and CDR2: LGHNA, YSLEER. The CDR3 reads CASSQEWDVTNYGYTF. CDR3 DNA sequence: TGCGCCAGCAGCCAAGAGTGGGACGTGACTAACTATGGCTACACCTTC.

J is TRBJ2-1 and V is TRBV5-1; 8 bases are a match to TRBD2. The germline V gene has CDR1 SGHRS and CDR2 YFSETQ. The J segment lost 9 bases and the V segment lost 4 bases, leaving 12 bases of the junction unmatched. The length of the CDR3 is 15 residues. Here the CDR3 DNA reads TGCGCCAGCAGCCCTCCTCCGGGAGGGCTTGGTGAGCAGTTCTTC. It codes for CASSPPPGGLGEQFF.

The genes are TRBV28 and TRBJ2-3; 9 bases match TRBD1. Germline V lookup: CDR1 MDHEN, CDR2 SYDVKM. This CDR3 comprises 15 residues. The V segment lost 6 bases and the J segment 1 base; nucleotides outside the gene matches: 5. The CDR3 loop reads CASSPQGAGTDTQYF. CDR3 DNA: TGTGCCAGCAGCCCACAGGGGGCAGGCACAGATACGCAGTATTTT. The complete variable domain, with remaining parts taken from reference TRBV28 and TRBJ2-3, reads DVKVTQSSRYLVKRTGEKVFLECVQDMDHENMFWYRQDPGLGLRLIYFSYDVKMKEKGDIPEGYSVSREKKERFSLILESASTNQTSMYLCASSPQGAGTDTQYFGPGTRLTVL.

This clonotype was seen more than once but under ten times. The V call is TRBV9, the J call TRBJ2-1; 8 nucleotides align to TRBD2. The J segment lost 5 bases and the V segment lost 4 bases, leaving 8 bases of the junction unmatched. The germline V gene has CDR1 SGDLS and CDR2 YYNGEE. This CDR3 is built from 15 residues. The CDR3 region is CASSYATSGNNEQFF. Here the CDR3 DNA reads TGTGCCAGCAGCTACGCCACTAGCGGAAACAATGAGCAGTTCTTC.